The source of this T cell receptor (beta chain) is a study of identical twins. The CDR3 runs to 13 residues. Per the germline V gene, CDR1 is SGHRS and CDR2 is YFSETQ. Losses at the gene ends were 4 bases for V and 7 bases for J; bases not matched to a gene: 7. TCRdb analysed the 5' RACE reads with MiXCR anew, one entry per CDR3 protein. Found here are just over 500,000 distinct CDR3 sequences, 22% of them singletons; the top ten hold 0.75% to 0.95%. This clonotype occurred a few times. Its antigen is still unknown. Study conclusions and caveats: The study based its conclusions on cross-sectional statistical analysis and did not follow the same donors.

This sample was shared with a second study, whose subject was T cells expressing NK-cell markers. As that report states: Eight donors were sequenced, seven testing HCMV-seropositive and one testing seronegative. A handful of donors showed these clonotypes also leading the CD3+CD56-NKG2C+ fraction.

This TCR came from a young woman in good health. Material for sequencing was CD4+ T cells sorted from blood. The chain couples TRBV5-1 to TRBJ2-5, with 7 bases aligning to TRBD2. CDR3 protein: CASSRSGEGTQYF. CDR3 nucleotides: TGCGCCAGCAGCAGAAGCGGGGAGGGGACCCAGTACTTC.